The 26 T cell receptor beta chains listed next were all sequenced from one sample in a study of shared clonotypes between healthy human individuals. Sequencing was performed with immunoSEQ multiplex PCR; in TCRdb, only in-frame clones are kept and a portion is missing. The table lists millions of clones, over 85% of them singletons, with 0.13% in the top ten. Material for sequencing was naive CD4+ T cells sorted from blood. Subset here: CD45RA+ positively selected. These receptors all stem from a man aged 18 to 30 in good health.

This chain links TRBV30 with TRBJ2-3; TRBD2 might be the D (5 bases). The CDR3 spans 12 residues. In germline, CDR1 is GTSNPN, CDR2 SVGIG (reference sequence). V dropped 4 bases and J dropped 2 bases, with 7 bases sitting between them. The CDR3 DNA is TGTGCCTGGACCCGGGACACAGATACGCAGTATTTT. Translating gives CAWTRDTDTQYF. The full variable domain, in which reference TRBV30 and TRBJ2-3 provide the parts outside the CDR3, is SQTIHQWPATLVQPVGSPLSLECTVEGTSNPNLYWYRQAAGRGLQLLFYSVGIGQISSEVPQNLSASRPQDRQFILSSKKLLLSDSGFYLCAWTRDTDTQYFGPGTRLTVL.

The chain has TRBV10-1 and TRBJ2-1; TRBD2 matches 10 bases. The V segment lost 4 bases and the J segment 6 bases; nucleotides outside the gene matches: 9. CDR1 WNHNN and CDR2 SYGVQD come from the germline V gene (reference sequence). This CDR3 comprises 16 residues. The chain's CDR3 is CASSGGIAGGGNEQFF. The CDR3 DNA sequence: TGCGCCAGCAGTGGGGGTATAGCGGGAGGCGGCAATGAGCAGTTCTTC.

On this clone: Given a much more abundant clone one base away, this may be a read error. V gene TRBV6-5 combines with J gene TRBJ2-3; no clear D gene. Germline-derived CDR1 and CDR2 are MNHEY and SVGAGI. The V and J ends lost 6 bases and 5 bases respectively, with 9 bases between them. There are 12 residues in the CDR3. The CDR3 coding sequence is TGTGCCAGCAGCTTCTCGGGAGATACGCAGTATTTT. It encodes CASSFSGDTQYF.

This clone was counted once. This chain connects TRBV6-5 to TRBJ2-7; 8 bases line up with TRBD2. The CDR3 has 13 amino acids. From germline, CDR1 is MNHEY and CDR2 SVGAGI. Losses at the gene ends were 7 bases for V and 4 bases for J; bases not matched to a gene: 6. The CDR3 bases are TGTGCCAGCACTCCAAGCGGGGGATACGAGCAGTACTTC. It is translated as CASTPSGGYEQYF.

The chain combines TRBV12-5 with TRBJ1-6, with a tentative D call TRBD1 (6 bases). Trimming left V 5 bases short and J 1 base short, with 9 bases between. The CDR3 runs to 15 residues. Germline V gene sequence: CDR1 LGHNT, CDR2 FRNRAP. The CDR3 reads CASGARGSYNSPLHF. Here the CDR3 DNA reads TGTGCTAGTGGTGCTAGGGGGTCCTATAATTCACCCCTCCACTTT.

V and J are TRBV4-1 and TRBJ2-3; 7 bases agree with TRBD2. With 1 base clipped from V and 0 bases from J, the junction kept 10 bases outside the gene matches. The germline V gene has CDR1 MGHRA and CDR2 YSYEKL. The CDR3 is made up of 18 amino acids. Here the CDR3 reads CASSQGERLAVSTDTQYF. As DNA, the CDR3 is TGCGCCAGCAGCCAAGGAGAACGCCTAGCGGTTAGCACAGATACGCAGTATTTT.

The V and J genes are TRBV29-1 and TRBJ1-1; TRBD1 might be the D (5 bases). The CDR3 runs to 13 residues. Trimming removed 8 bases at V and 1 base at J, with 14 bases between. Germline CDR1 and CDR2: SQVTM and ANQGSEA. The CDR3 protein is CSIEGRPNTEAFF. For the CDR3, the DNA is TGCAGCATAGAGGGACGGCCGAACACTGAAGCTTTCTTT.

The chain recombines TRBV4-1 with TRBJ2-7, with D perhaps matching TRBD2 (6 bases). The CDR3 is made up of 14 amino acids. CDR1 is MGHRA, CDR2 YSYEKL, per germline. V was trimmed by 0 bases and J by 2 bases, leaving 8 bases between them. CDR3 in amino acids: CASSQEAGPYEQYF. Written as DNA, the CDR3 is TGCGCCAGCAGCCAAGAAGCGGGTCCCTACGAGCAGTACTTC.

The rearrangement uses TRBV11-3 and TRBJ2-1; D gene unclear. The germline V gene encodes CDR1 SGHNT and CDR2 YENEEA. This CDR3 is 12 amino acids long. V was clipped by 0 bases and J by 10 bases, with 7 bases between them. The CDR3 DNA sequence: TGTGCCAGCAGCTTAGATACTGGGGAGCAGTTCTTC. Translated, it gives CASSLDTGEQFF.

The chain uses TRBV29-1 and TRBJ2-1, with 13 bases matching TRBD2. Germline values: CDR1 SQVTM, CDR2 ANQGSEA. With 7 bases clipped from V and 5 bases from J, the junction kept 8 bases outside the gene matches. The CDR3 extends over 15 amino acids. CDR3 DNA sequence: TGCAGCGCTGGGACTAGCGGGAAGCAAGACAATGAGCAGTTCTTC. It is translated as CSAGTSGKQDNEQFF.

The rearrangement joins TRBV4-3 to TRBJ1-2; 7 bases are shared with TRBD1. The CDR3 length is 15 residues. CDR1 is LGHNA and CDR2 is YSLEER in the germline V gene. Unmatched junction bases numbered 3, after V lost 0 bases and J lost 2 bases. The CDR3 sequence: CASSQEGQTNYGYTF. The DNA for the CDR3 is TGCGCCAGCAGCCAAGAGGGACAGACCAACTATGGCTACACCTTC.

The gene calls are TRBV7-2 and TRBJ2-3; 9 positions agree with TRBD1. This CDR3 is 16 amino acids long. Germline V gene data show CDR1 as SGHTA and CDR2 as FQGNSA. V was pared by 5 bases and J by 2 bases, with 8 bases of the junction left unmatched. CDR3: CASSLDGTGYTDTQYF. The DNA for the CDR3 is TGTGCCAGCAGCCTAGATGGGACAGGGTACACAGATACGCAGTATTTT.

This chain joins TRBV30 and TRBJ1-5, with 7 nucleotides matching TRBD1. The CDR3 runs to 13 residues. Germline CDR1 GTSNPN, CDR2 SVGIG (reference sequence). J lost 6 bases, V lost 5 bases, and 7 bases had no gene match. The CDR3 sequence is CAWAGQVGQPQHF. CDR3 nucleotide sequence: TGTGCCTGGGCAGGACAGGTAGGTCAGCCCCAGCATTTT. Supplemented by reference TRBV30 and TRBJ1-5, the full variable domain reads SQTIHQWPATLVQPVGSPLSLECTVEGTSNPNLYWYRQAAGRGLQLLFYSVGIGQISSEVPQNLSASRPQDRQFILSSKKLLLSDSGFYLCAWAGQVGQPQHFGDGTRLSIL.

On this clone: Other nucleotide sequences from this sample produce the same CDR3. V gene TRBV15 combines with J gene TRBJ2-7; D is perhaps TRBD1 (6 bases). The V gene's germline CDR1 is LNHNV and CDR2 YYDKDF (reference sequence). The CDR3 length is 14 residues. V dropped 0 bases and J dropped 2 bases, with 8 bases sitting between them. The CDR3 nucleotides read TGTGCCACCAGCAGAGAGGCAGGGGCCTACGAGCAGTACTTC. This translates into CATSREAGAYEQYF.

J is TRBJ2-5 and V is TRBV7-9; TRBD2 matches 14 bases. CDR3 length equals 17 residues. Germline V lookup: CDR1 SEHNR, CDR2 FQNEAQ (reference sequence). V lost 3 bases, J lost 3 bases, and 6 bases stayed unmatched. The CDR3 region is CASSLGLAGVAEETQYF. DNA for the CDR3: TGTGCCAGCAGCTTGGGACTAGCGGGAGTAGCTGAAGAGACCCAGTACTTC.

This chain links TRBV5-1 with TRBJ2-1; D might be TRBD2 (6 bases). V was trimmed by 4 bases and J by 4 bases, leaving 18 bases between them. The CDR3 consists of 16 residues. Germline V gene lookup returns CDR1 SGHRS and CDR2 YFSETQ. CDR3 sequence (DNA): TGCGCCAGCAGCCGGGACTTCTCTATAAGATACAATGAGCAGTTCTTC. Translating gives CASSRDFSIRYNEQFF.

The table lists this clone with a count of one. The gene calls are TRBV6-6 and TRBJ2-1; D tentatively fits TRBD1 or TRBD2 (5 bases each). The CDR3 runs to 16 residues. V lost 4 bases and J lost 5, with 18 bases in between. Germline V gives CDR1 MNHNY, CDR2 SVGAGI (reference sequence). The CDR3 sequence: CASSFDPARGHNEQFF. CDR3 nucleotide sequence: TGTGCCAGCAGTTTCGACCCCGCGAGGGGCCACAATGAGCAGTTCTTC.

The gene calls are TRBV9 and TRBJ2-3; D not certain. V lost 1 base to trimming and J lost 1 base, with 13 bases between them. Germline CDR1 is SGDLS and CDR2 is YYNGEE. CDR3 length: 16 residues. The CDR3 nucleotides read TGTGCCAGCAGCGTATCTTCCCTAGTGGGCACAGATACGCAGTATTTT. It translates to CASSVSSLVGTDTQYF.

The gene calls are TRBV2 and TRBJ2-7; a possible D gene is TRBD1 (5 bases). The CDR3 is made up of 14 amino acids. Between the trimmed V and J ends, which lost 8 bases and 3 bases, there was a span of 17 bases. The germline V gene encodes CDR1 SNHLY and CDR2 FYNNEI. CDR3 residues: CASGRFQGSYEQYF. The CDR3 bases are TGTGCCAGCGGACGATTTCAGGGCAGCTACGAGCAGTACTTC.

This chain links TRBV10-3 with TRBJ2-2; D gene unclear. The germline CDR1 and CDR2 sequences are ENHRY and SYGVKD. Trimming removed 4 bases from V and 1 base from J, with 13 bases in between. The CDR3 has 16 residues. This CDR3 is CAISAAGGRNTGELFF. DNA for the CDR3: TGTGCCATCAGTGCCGCTGGCGGAAGGAACACCGGGGAGCTGTTTTTT.

The rearrangement uses TRBV7-9 and TRBJ1-2; D remains unclear. V lost 6 bases to trimming and J lost 0 bases, with 17 bases between them. The germline V gene has CDR1 SEHNR and CDR2 FQNEAQ (reference sequence). The CDR3 consists of 16 residues. The CDR3 spells CASRSSWVLANYGYTF. CDR3 in DNA: TGTGCCAGCAGATCATCCTGGGTCCTAGCTAACTATGGCTACACCTTC.

This chain connects TRBV4-3 to TRBJ1-3, with no clear D. The CDR3 totals 14 residues. Germline V gives CDR1 LGHNA, CDR2 YSLEER. Trimming left V 5 bases short and J 4 bases short, with 12 bases between. CDR3 region: CASSTGLPGNTIYF. The CDR3 bases are TGCGCCAGCAGCACGGGGTTGCCGGGAAACACCATATATTTT.

Comment on this clone: Other DNA variants within this sample encode the same CDR3. The rearrangement links TRBV5-8 to TRBJ1-2, with no clear D. Germline V gene sequence: CDR1 SGHTS, CDR2 YDEGEE. This CDR3 contains 12 residues. The ends were cut back, 1 base at V and 0 bases at J, with 1 base in the middle. The CDR3 is CASSLSNYGYTF. The CDR3 nucleotides are TGTGCCAGCAGCTTGTCTAACTATGGCTACACCTTC.

This chain connects TRBV10-2 to TRBJ2-7, with TRBD1 matching 9 bases. Trimming removed 2 bases from V and 5 bases from J; junction bases left unmatched: 4. The CDR3 has 14 residues. Germline values: CDR1 WSHSY, CDR2 SAAADI. CDR3 region: CASSELGQGNEQYF. The CDR3 region has the DNA TGCGCCAGCAGTGAGCTGGGACAGGGCAACGAGCAGTACTTC.

Here the CDR3 reads CASSPGLAVNTGELFF. The CDR3 region has the DNA TGTGCCAGCAGCCCTGGACTAGCGGTGAACACCGGGGAGCTGTTTTTT. The chain couples TRBV5-4 to TRBJ2-2, with 10 bases matching TRBD2. The CDR3 length is 16 residues. Germline assignment: CDR1 SGHNT and CDR2 YYREEE (reference sequence). Trimming removed 4 bases from V and 1 base from J; junction bases left unmatched: 4.

This clone was observed a single time. The V and J genes are TRBV11-2 and TRBJ2-4; 8 nucleotides line up with TRBD1. Trimming at V came to 3 bases and at J to 8 bases, leaving 6 bases not matched to a gene. CDR3 length: 14 residues. Germline V lookup: CDR1 SGHAT, CDR2 FQNNGV. In DNA, the CDR3 is TGTGCCAGCAGCTTGACAGGGGTGGGAGACATTCAGTACTTC. It specifies CASSLTGVGDIQYF.